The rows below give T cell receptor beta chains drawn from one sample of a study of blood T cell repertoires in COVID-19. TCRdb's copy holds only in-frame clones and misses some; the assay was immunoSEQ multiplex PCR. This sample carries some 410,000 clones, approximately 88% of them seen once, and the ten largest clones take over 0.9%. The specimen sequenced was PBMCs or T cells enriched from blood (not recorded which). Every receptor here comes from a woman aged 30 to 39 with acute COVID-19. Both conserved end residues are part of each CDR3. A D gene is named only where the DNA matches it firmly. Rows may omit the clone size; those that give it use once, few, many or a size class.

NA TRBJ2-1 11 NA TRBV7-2 TGTGCCAGCAGCCCATTCGGTCCGCAGTTCTTC CASSPFGPQFF
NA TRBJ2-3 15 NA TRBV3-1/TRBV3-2 TGTGCCAGCAGCCTAAGGACTGGGGTCGTTGATACGCAGTATTTT CASSLRTGVVDTQYF
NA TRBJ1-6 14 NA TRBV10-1 TGCGCCAGCAGCGCGGGAACGGGAAATTCACCCCTCCACTTT CASSAGTGNSPLHF
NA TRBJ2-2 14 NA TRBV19 TGTGCCAGTAGATATGCTGTCCGGGCCGGGGAGCTGTTTTTT CASRYAVRAGELFF
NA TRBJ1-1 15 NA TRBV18 TGTGCCAGCTCACCACCGTGGGGGCAGAACACTGAAGCTTTCTTT CASSPPWGQNTEAFF
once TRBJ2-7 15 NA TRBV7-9 TGTGCCAGCAGCGAACTCAGGGTAGTATCCTACGAGCAGTACTTC CASSELRVVSYEQYF
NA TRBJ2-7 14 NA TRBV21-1 TGTGCCAGCAACTCAGGGGGGCTTTGCTACGAGCAGTACTTC CASNSGGLCYEQYF
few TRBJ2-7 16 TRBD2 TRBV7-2 TGTGCCAGCAGCACGAGGACTAGCGGGGGTCACCACGAGCAGTACTTC CASSTRTSGGHHEQYF
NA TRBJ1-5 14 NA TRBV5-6 TGTGCCAGCAGCTCAATCCAGGGCAATCAGCCCCAGCATTTT CASSSIQGNQPQHF
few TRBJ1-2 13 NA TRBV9 TGTGCCAGCAGCCCCCGAGAGTTCTATGGCTACACCTTC CASSPREFYGYTF
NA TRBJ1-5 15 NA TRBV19 TGTGCCAGTAGTATAGATCATTGGAACGGGCAGCCCCAGCATTTT CASSIDHWNGQPQHF
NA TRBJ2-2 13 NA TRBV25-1 TGTGCCAGCATAGGGGCAAACACCGGGGAGCTGTTTTTT CASIGANTGELFF
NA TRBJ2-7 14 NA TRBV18 TGTGCCAGCTCGGCGGCCGCAGAACCCTACGAGCAGTACTTC CASSAAAEPYEQYF
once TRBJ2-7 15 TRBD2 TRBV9 TGTGCCAGCAGCGTCGGCGGGGGGCCAACTTACGAGCAGTACTTC CASSVGGGPTYEQYF
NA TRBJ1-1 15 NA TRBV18 TGTGCCAGCTCACCTCAGGGCGGAAAACGCGGTGAAGCTTTCTTT CASSPQGGKRGEAFF
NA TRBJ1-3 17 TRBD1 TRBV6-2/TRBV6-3 TGTGCCAGCAGTTACTCGGGGACAGGGACGAAAGGAAACACCATATATTTT CASSYSGTGTKGNTIYF
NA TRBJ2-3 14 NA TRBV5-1 TGCGCCAGCAGCTTGGGTCCTAGCACAGATACGCAGTATTTT CASSLGPSTDTQYF
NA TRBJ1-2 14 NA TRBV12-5 TGTGCTAGTGGTTTGGAAGGGGCATTCTATGGCTACACCTTC CASGLEGAFYGYTF
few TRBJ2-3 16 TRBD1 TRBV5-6 TGTGCCAGCAGATTGGACAGGGGCCTGGGCACAGATACGCAGTATTTT CASRLDRGLGTDTQYF
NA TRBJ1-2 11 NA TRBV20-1 TGCAGTGCCGTTTCCGGGTATGGCTACACCTTC CSAVSGYGYTF